Each of the 23 T cell receptor beta chains below was sequenced from the same sample in a study of glioma-infiltrating T cells after dendritic cell vaccination. Described time point: after dendritic cell vaccination, including at tumor progression/relapse. Produced via immunoSEQ multiplex PCR; TCRdb's table is partial and in-frame only. Here the sample spans roughly 100,000 clones, around 91% being singletons. Sequenced material: blood, taken after dendritic cell vaccination. The receptors originated from a human donor with glioblastoma.

The J gene is TRBJ2-1, the V gene TRBV2; 7 bases agree with TRBD2. The CDR3 sequence is 15 residues long. Germline values: CDR1 SNHLY, CDR2 FYNNEI. Trimming cost V 4 bases and J 0 bases; bases outside gene matches: 3. The CDR3: CASSGGGSSYNEQFF. The CDR3, as DNA: TGTGCCAGCAGTGGGGGCGGGAGCTCCTACAATGAGCAGTTCTTC. Together with reference TRBV2 and TRBJ2-1, the CDR3 gives the full variable domain: EPEVTQTPSHQVTQMGQEVILRCVPISNHLYFYWYRQILGQKVEFLVSFYNNEISEKSEIFDDQFSVERPDGSNFTLKIRSTKLEDSAMYFCASSGGGSSYNEQFFGPGTRLTVL.

The rearrangement joins TRBV7-9 to TRBJ1-1, with 8 bases lining up with TRBD1. V was clipped by 3 bases and J by 10 bases; unmatched bases: 4. Germline V gives CDR1 SEHNR, CDR2 FQNEAQ (reference sequence). The CDR3 has 12 amino acids. DNA of the CDR3: TGTGCCAGCAGCTTCCAGGGGGCCCCAGCTTTCTTT. Its protein is CASSFQGAPAFF.

This rearrangement joins TRBV6-5 to TRBJ1-1; D gene unclear. From germline, CDR1 is MNHEY and CDR2 SVGAGI. Trimming shortened V by 6 bases and J by 1 base, and 12 bases separated the two germline ends. The CDR3 is 14 amino acids. This chain's CDR3 is CASRIGLANTEAFF. The CDR3 DNA follows: TGTGCCAGCAGGATAGGACTGGCGAACACTGAAGCTTTCTTT.

The J gene is TRBJ2-3, the V gene TRBV11-2; 7 bases map to TRBD1. CDR3 length: 16 amino acids. Trimming at V came to 1 base and at J to 3 bases, leaving 7 bases not matched to a gene. Germline values: CDR1 SGHAT, CDR2 FQNNGV. CDR3 in DNA: TGTGCCAGCAGCTTAGTACAGGGGCGGAGGACAGATACGCAGTATTTT. Translated, it gives CASSLVQGRRTDTQYF.

The chain is built from TRBV5-1 and TRBJ2-7; 14 positions agree with TRBD2. CDR1 is SGHRS, CDR2 YFSETQ, per germline. The trim removed 0 bases at V and 2 bases at J, leaving 7 bases unmatched. The CDR3 consists of 18 residues. The CDR3 bases are TGCGCCAGCAGCTTGGTGGTGACTAGCGGGGGGGGTACCTACGAGCAGTACTTC. This codes for CASSLVVTSGGGTYEQYF.

This CDR3 is CASSRDRVTGYTF. In nucleotides, the CDR3 is TGTGCCAGCAGCCGGGACAGGGTGACCGGCTACACCTTC. The genes are TRBV27 and TRBJ1-2, with 9 bases fitting TRBD1. Unmatched junction bases numbered 7, after V lost 6 bases and J lost 8 bases. CDR3 length equals 13 residues. Germline V gene sequence: CDR1 MNHEY, CDR2 SMNVEV (reference sequence).

The chain combines TRBV7-2 with TRBJ1-2, with 8 nucleotides matching TRBD1. CDR1 is SGHTA and CDR2 is FQGNSA in the germline V gene. After removal of 4 bases from V and 12 bases from J, the junction contained 10 bases not matched to a gene. CDR3 size: 13 residues. In DNA form, the CDR3 reads TGTGCCAGCAGCTCACCGGGACAGGTCCCCAACACCTTC. It codes for CASSSPGQVPNTF.

This clone appeared a single time. CDR3 in DNA: TGCGCCAGCAGCTTAGCGGGATCTAACAATGAGCAGTTCTTC. This sequence encodes CASSLAGSNNEQFF. The chain is built from TRBV5-1 and TRBJ2-1, with 7 bases lining up with TRBD2. J was trimmed by 5 bases and V by 2 bases; bases with no gene match: 4. The germline CDR1 and CDR2 sequences are SGHRS and YFSETQ. CDR3 size: 14 residues.

CDR3 nucleotide sequence: TGTGCCAGCAGTGAAGGCTACGATACGCAGTATTTT. This encodes CASSEGYDTQYF. This rearrangement joins TRBV6-1 to TRBJ2-3; D gene unclear. Trimming removed 1 base at V and 6 bases at J, with 5 bases between. The CDR3 contains 12 residues. Germline CDR1 MNHNS, CDR2 SASEGT.

The rearrangement uses TRBV19 and TRBJ1-2; TRBD1 agrees at 7 bases. Germline CDR1 and CDR2: LNHDA and SQIVND (reference sequence). V was pared by 7 bases and J by 4 bases, with 3 bases of the junction left unmatched. This CDR3 has 12 residues. This CDR3 reads CASKPGGYGYTF. CDR3 in DNA: TGTGCCAGTAAACCAGGGGGCTATGGCTACACCTTC.

With respect to this clone: The sample has other DNA sequences that encode this CDR3 too. This chain uses TRBV9 with TRBJ1-2; tentatively, D is TRBD1 (6 bases). V lost 0 bases and J lost 0, with 9 bases in between. The CDR3 totals 15 residues. The V gene's germline CDR1 is SGDLS and CDR2 YYNGEE. Here the CDR3 reads CASSVGGGANYGYTF. In DNA form, the CDR3 reads TGTGCCAGCAGCGTAGGAGGGGGAGCTAACTATGGCTACACCTTC. The full variable domain, rest sourced from reference TRBV9 and TRBJ1-2, is DSGVTQTPKHLITATGQRVTLRCSPRSGDLSVYWYQQSLDQGLQFLIQYYNGEERAKGNILERFSAQQFPDLHSELNLSSLELGDSALYFCASSVGGGANYGYTFGSGTRLTVV.

The chain is built from TRBV30 and TRBJ1-3, with D tentatively TRBD1 (5 bases). The CDR3 length is 12 residues. Trimming shortened V by 8 bases and J by 5 bases, and 13 bases separated the two germline ends. Germline loops: CDR1 GTSNPN, CDR2 SVGIG (reference sequence). CDR3 nucleotides: TGTGCCCTGATCGGGGGGAGAAACACCATATATTTT. This translates into CALIGGRNTIYF.

The chain links TRBV6-5 to TRBJ1-1, with D tentatively TRBD1 (6 bases). Trimming removed 0 bases from V and 5 bases from J, with 7 bases in between. The V gene's germline CDR1 is MNHEY and CDR2 SVGAGI. The CDR3 is 13 amino acids. Written as DNA, the CDR3 is TGTGCCAGCAGTTACTCGCAGGGGACTGAAGCTTTCTTT. This codes for CASSYSQGTEAFF.

The CDR3 nucleotides read TGCGCCAGCAGCGTACCGGGACAGGGCCGAGAGACCCAGTACTTC. Translated: CASSVPGQGRETQYF. The chain joins TRBV5-1 to TRBJ2-5; 9 bases agree with TRBD1. Germline V gives CDR1 SGHRS, CDR2 YFSETQ. This CDR3 spans 15 amino acids. The junction had 8 bases not matched to a gene; V was cut back by 4 bases and J by 4 bases.

The chain employs TRBV7-9 and TRBJ2-2; 9 bases map to TRBD1. With 5 bases clipped from V and 7 bases from J, the junction kept 8 bases outside the gene matches. The CDR3 is 15 residues long. Germline V lookup: CDR1 SEHNR, CDR2 FQNEAQ (reference sequence). DNA of the CDR3: TGTGCCAGCAGCGTAACAGGGGGCGGCGGCGGGGAGCTGTTTTTT. It is translated as CASSVTGGGGGELFF. Supplemented by reference TRBV7-9 and TRBJ2-2, the full variable domain reads DTGVSQNPRHKITKRGQNVTFRCDPISEHNRLYWYRQTLGQGPEFLTYFQNEAQLEKSRLLSDRFSAERPKGSFSTLEIQRTEQGDSAMYLCASSVTGGGGGELFFGEGSRLTVL.

This clone was observed a single time. J is TRBJ2-5 and V is TRBV5-4; TRBD2 agrees at 12 bases. Germline CDR1 and CDR2: SGHNT and YYREEE (reference sequence). The CDR3 runs 16 residues. Trimming removed 0 bases from V and 2 bases from J; junction bases left unmatched: 2. CDR3 region: CASSLATSGGQETQYF. The CDR3 DNA is TGTGCCAGCAGCTTGGCCACTAGCGGGGGGCAAGAGACCCAGTACTTC.

The chain uses TRBV5-4 and TRBJ2-1; 7 nucleotides agree with TRBD1. The V gene end was trimmed by 0 bases and the J gene end by 10 bases; junction bases not matched to a gene: 7. This CDR3 is 14 amino acids long. Germline loops: CDR1 SGHNT, CDR2 YYREEE (reference sequence). CDR3 protein: CASSLGQGRGEQFF. CDR3 sequence (DNA): TGTGCCAGCAGCTTGGGACAGGGCCGCGGGGAGCAGTTCTTC.

The CDR3 reads CASSQGRGRTYEQYF. The CDR3 DNA follows: TGCGCCAGCAGCCAAGGGAGAGGGCGTACCTACGAGCAGTACTTC. The chain employs TRBV4-1 and TRBJ2-7; D possibly corresponds to TRBD2 (5 bases). Per germline, CDR1 MGHRA and CDR2 YSYEKL. The length of the CDR3 is 15 residues. Trimming removed 1 base at V and 2 bases at J, with 12 bases between.

This sequence joins TRBV11-2 and TRBJ1-4, with 9 bases fitting TRBD1. Germline CDR1 reads SGHAT; CDR2 reads FQNNGV. This CDR3 has 15 amino acids. After removal of 4 bases from V and 5 bases from J, the junction contained 5 bases not matched to a gene. The CDR3 spells CASSSRQGGNEKLFF. CDR3 DNA sequence: TGTGCCAGCAGCTCGAGACAGGGGGGGAATGAAAAACTGTTTTTT.

The V and J genes are TRBV19 and TRBJ1-5; D may be TRBD1 (6 bases). Germline V gene data show CDR1 as LNHDA and CDR2 as SQIVND (reference sequence). CDR3 length: 15 residues. The germline V and J ends were trimmed by 3 bases and 7 bases, with 16 bases remaining between them. The CDR3 reads CASSIRQELRQPQHF. The CDR3 DNA reads as TGTGCCAGTAGTATCCGACAGGAGCTGAGGCAGCCCCAGCATTTT.

The V call is TRBV10-2, the J call TRBJ2-7; D uncertain. Germline V CDR1 and CDR2: WSHSY, SAAADI. CDR3 size: 12 residues. Trimming took 6 bases from V and 0 from J, leaving 6 bases between them. The CDR3 spells CASRYTSYEQYF. The CDR3 DNA is TGCGCCAGCAGGTACACCTCCTACGAGCAGTACTTC.

The V call is TRBV6-1, the J call TRBJ2-7, with D possibly TRBD2 on 6 matching bases. This CDR3 spans 15 amino acids. Per germline, CDR1 MNHNS and CDR2 SASEGT. Deletions cut 4 bases from V and 3 bases from J, with 16 bases between. CDR3 region: CASSVRPGDGYEQYF. The DNA for the CDR3 is TGTGCCAGCAGTGTGCGTCCGGGGGACGGCTACGAGCAGTACTTC.

This chain uses TRBV5-1 with TRBJ2-3, with 11 bases identical to TRBD1. V was pared by 3 bases and J by 5 bases, with 5 bases of the junction left unmatched. Germline lookup yields CDR1 SGHRS and CDR2 YFSETQ. CDR3 length: 15 amino acids. Here the CDR3 reads CASSSGTGGRDTQYF. CDR3 sequence (DNA): TGCGCCAGCAGCTCCGGGACAGGGGGGAGAGATACGCAGTATTTT.